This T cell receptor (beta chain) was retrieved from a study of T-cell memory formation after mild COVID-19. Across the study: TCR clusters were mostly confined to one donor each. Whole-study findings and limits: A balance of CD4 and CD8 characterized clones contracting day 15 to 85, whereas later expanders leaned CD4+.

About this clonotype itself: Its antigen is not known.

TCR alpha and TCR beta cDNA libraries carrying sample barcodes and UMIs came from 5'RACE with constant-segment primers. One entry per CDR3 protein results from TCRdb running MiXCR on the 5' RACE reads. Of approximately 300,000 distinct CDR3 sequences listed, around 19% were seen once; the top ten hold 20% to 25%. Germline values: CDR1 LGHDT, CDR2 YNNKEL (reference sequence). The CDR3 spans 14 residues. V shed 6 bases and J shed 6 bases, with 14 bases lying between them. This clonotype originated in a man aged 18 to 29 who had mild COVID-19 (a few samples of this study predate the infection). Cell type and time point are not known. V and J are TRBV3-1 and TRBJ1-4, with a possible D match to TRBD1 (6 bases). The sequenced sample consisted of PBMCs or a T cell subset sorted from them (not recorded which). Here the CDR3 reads CASSQQGFDEKLFF. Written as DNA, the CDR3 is TGTGCCAGCAGTCAACAGGGATTCGATGAAAAACTGTTTTTT.